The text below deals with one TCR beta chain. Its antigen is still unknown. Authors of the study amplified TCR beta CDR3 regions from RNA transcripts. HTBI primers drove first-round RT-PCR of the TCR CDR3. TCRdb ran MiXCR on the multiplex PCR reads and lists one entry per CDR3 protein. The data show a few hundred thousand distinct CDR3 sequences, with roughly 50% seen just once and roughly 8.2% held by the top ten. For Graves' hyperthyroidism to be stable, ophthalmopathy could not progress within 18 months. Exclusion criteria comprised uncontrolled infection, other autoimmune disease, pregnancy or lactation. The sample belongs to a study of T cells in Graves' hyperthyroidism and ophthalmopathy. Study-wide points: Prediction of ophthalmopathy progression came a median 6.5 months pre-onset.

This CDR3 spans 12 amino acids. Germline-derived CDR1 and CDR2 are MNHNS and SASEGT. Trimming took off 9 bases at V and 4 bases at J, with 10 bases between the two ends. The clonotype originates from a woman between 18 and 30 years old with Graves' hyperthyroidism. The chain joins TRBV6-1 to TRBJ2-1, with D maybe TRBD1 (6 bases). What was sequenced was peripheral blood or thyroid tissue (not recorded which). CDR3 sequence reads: CASTDRYNEQFF. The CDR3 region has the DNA TGTGCCAGTACAGACAGGTACAATGAGCAGTTCTTC.